This T cell receptor beta chain derives from a study of blood T cell repertoires in COVID-19. In assigning cohorts, the study relied on participant-reported clinical history. In the original processing: Estimation of nucleated cell counts was performed using reference gene primer amplification. TCRdb's table, derived via immunoSEQ multiplex PCR, lists solely in-frame clones and lacks some. Clonal size and the V and J genes are those of that table, whereas D and trimming came from the DNA. The table includes fewer than 400,000 clones, 75% to 90% detected once. From germline, CDR1 is SGHKS and CDR2 YYEKEE (reference sequence). V lost 0 bases to trimming and J lost 1 base, with 8 bases between them. This CDR3 is built from 15 residues.

This clonotype was obtained from a man aged 30-40 years who had recovered from COVID-19. The chain couples TRBV5-5 to TRBJ1-3; tentatively, D is TRBD1 (6 bases). Sequenced input: PBMCs or T cells enriched from blood (not recorded which). The chain's CDR3 is CASSLAGVSGNTIYF. The CDR3 nucleotides are TGTGCCAGCAGCTTGGCAGGGGTGTCTGGAAACACCATATATTTT. The full variable domain, with the rest looked up from reference TRBV5-5 and TRBJ1-3, is DAGVTQSPTHLIKTRGQQVTLRCSPISGHKSVSWYQQVLGQGPQFIFQYYEKEERGRGNFPDRFSARQFPNYSSELNVNALLLGDSALYLCASSLAGVSGNTIYFGEGSWLTVV.